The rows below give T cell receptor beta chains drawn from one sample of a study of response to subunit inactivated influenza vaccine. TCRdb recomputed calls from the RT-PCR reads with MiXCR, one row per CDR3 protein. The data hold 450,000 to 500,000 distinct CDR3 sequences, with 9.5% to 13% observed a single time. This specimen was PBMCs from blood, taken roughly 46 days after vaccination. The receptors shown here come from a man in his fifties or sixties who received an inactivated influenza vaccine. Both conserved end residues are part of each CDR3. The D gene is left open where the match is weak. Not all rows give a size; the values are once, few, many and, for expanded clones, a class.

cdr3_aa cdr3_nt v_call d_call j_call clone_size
CASSLVSQGTPSGNTIYF TGTGCCAGCAGCTTAGTGTCGCAGGGGACTCCCTCTGGAAACACCATATATTTT TRBV11-2 - TRBJ1-3 many
CSASRQTMNTEAFF TGCAGTGCTAGTAGACAGACCATGAACACTGAAGCTTTCTTT TRBV20-1 - TRBJ1-1 few
CASSWDIIGELFF TGTGCCAGCAGCTGGGACATAATCGGGGAGCTGTTTTTT TRBV5-6 - TRBJ2-2 few
CAIRGDITYEQYF TGTGCCATCAGAGGAGACATAACCTACGAGCAGTACTTC TRBV10-3 - TRBJ2-7 many
CAIRQGASFNEQFF TGTGCCATCAGACAGGGGGCCAGTTTTAATGAGCAGTTCTTC TRBV10-3 TRBD1 TRBJ2-1 many
CAINSGSDTGELFF TGTGCCATCAATAGCGGGAGTGACACCGGGGAGCTGTTTTTT TRBV10-3 TRBD2 TRBJ2-2 few
CASSPEGASTDTQYF TGTGCCAGCTCACCGGAGGGGGCCTCAACAGATACGCAGTATTTT TRBV18 - TRBJ2-3 few
CASSVGASSGNTIYF TGTGCCAGCAGCGTAGGGGCGAGCTCTGGAAACACCATATATTTT TRBV9 - TRBJ1-3 -
CASSLWGGGFEDTQYF TGTGCCAGCAGTTTATGGGGAGGGGGGTTTGAAGATACGCAGTATTTT TRBV28 - TRBJ2-3 -
CASSPTSGSAETQYF TGTGCCAGCAGCCCGACTAGCGGGAGTGCTGAGACCCAGTACTTC TRBV6-4 TRBD2 TRBJ2-5 many
CASSRISRGQRNNEQFF TGTGCCAGCAGTAGAATAAGTAGAGGACAGAGGAACAATGAGCAGTTCTTC TRBV6-1 - TRBJ2-1 -
CASSKDRVGEQFF TGTGCCAGCAGTAAGGACAGGGTGGGTGAGCAGTTCTTC TRBV12-3/TRBV12-4 TRBD1 TRBJ2-1 -
CASSHGTGPYEQYF TGTGCCAGCAGCCACGGGACAGGCCCCTACGAGCAGTACTTC TRBV11-3 TRBD1 TRBJ2-7 -
CSVGGLTDTQYF TGCAGCGTTGGCGGCCTCACAGATACGCAGTATTTT TRBV29-1 - TRBJ2-3 -
CASSLFRENIQYF TGTGCCAGCAGCTTGTTCCGGGAAAACATTCAGTACTTC TRBV7-2 - TRBJ2-4 many
CSAMDRGNQPQHF TGCAGTGCGATGGACAGGGGGAATCAGCCCCAGCATTTT TRBV20-1 TRBD1 TRBJ1-5 -
CASSLSPNSPLHF TGTGCCAGCAGCTTAAGTCCTAATTCACCCCTCCACTTT TRBV7-8 - TRBJ1-6 -
CASSYSMGHFSNQPQHF TGTGCCAGCAGTTACTCGATGGGACACTTTAGCAATCAGCCCCAGCATTTT TRBV6-5 - TRBJ1-5 few
CASSPGGDRGFHEQYF TGTGCCAGCAGCCCCGGGGGGGACAGGGGGTTCCACGAGCAGTACTTC TRBV7-6 TRBD1 TRBJ2-7 once
CASSPTPGDGELFF TGTGCCAGCAGCCCGACCCCGGGGGACGGGGAGCTGTTTTTT TRBV5-6 - TRBJ2-2 many
CASRRLAGGKEQFF TGTGCCAGCAGACGGCTCGCGGGGGGGAAAGAGCAGTTCTTC TRBV7-2 TRBD2 TRBJ2-1 many
CSVGDNGYTF TGCAGCGTAGGGGATAACGGCTACACCTTC TRBV29-1 - TRBJ1-2 few
CASSSRTSGSLQYF TGTGCCAGCAGTTCCCGGACTAGCGGGAGTCTCCAGTACTTC TRBV12-3/TRBV12-4 TRBD2 TRBJ2-5 few
CASSPWWAGGGRQETQYF TGCGCCAGCAGCCCGTGGTGGGCGGGAGGGGGTCGACAAGAGACCCAGTACTTC TRBV5-1 TRBD2 TRBJ2-5 many
CASSLRVWREGTDTQYF TGTGCCAGCAGCTTAAGGGTCTGGCGGGAGGGAACAGATACGCAGTATTTT TRBV7-2 TRBD2 TRBJ2-3 few
CASSLIRGRGWYQETQYF TGTGCCAGCAGCTTAATACGGGGAAGGGGTTGGTACCAAGAGACCCAGTACTTC TRBV11-1 - TRBJ2-5 many
CASSWGQAGEFSEQFF TGTGCCAGCAGCTGGGGACAGGCCGGAGAATTCAGTGAGCAGTTCTTC TRBV5-4 TRBD1 TRBJ2-1 few
CASVRLTSTDTQYF TGTGCCAGCGTCCGATTAACTAGCACAGATACGCAGTATTTT TRBV2 - TRBJ2-3 few
CASSPRMEAGYGYTF TGTGCCAGCAGCCCGAGGATGGAGGCCGGCTATGGCTACACCTTC TRBV9 - TRBJ1-2 many
CASSLDWGPGAEAFF TGTGCCAGCAGCTTAGATTGGGGTCCAGGTGCTGAAGCTTTCTTT TRBV7-2 - TRBJ1-1 -
CASSPSGGAHNEQFF TGTGCCAGCAGCCCGAGCGGGGGGGCCCACAATGAGCAGTTCTTC TRBV7-9 TRBD2 TRBJ2-1 -
CASRRLYEQYF TGCGCCAGCAGACGCCTGTACGAGCAGTACTTC TRBV5-1 - TRBJ2-7 few
CSADSQTRYYEQYF TGCAGTGCTGACTCCCAGACTAGGTACTACGAGCAGTACTTC TRBV20-1 - TRBJ2-7 many
CATSRGDRNTEAFF TGTGCCACCAGCAGAGGGGACAGGAACACTGAAGCTTTCTTT TRBV15 TRBD1 TRBJ1-1 few
CSVVSITSYEQYF TGCAGCGTTGTGTCGATAACATCTTACGAGCAGTACTTC TRBV29-1 - TRBJ2-7 -
CSARTGLSTDTQYF TGCAGTGCTAGAACGGGACTAAGCACAGATACGCAGTATTTT TRBV20-1 TRBD2 TRBJ2-3 -
CAISLGGWGGGAYEQYF TGTGCCATCAGTCTTGGGGGATGGGGTGGGGGCGCCTACGAGCAGTACTTC TRBV10-3 - TRBJ2-7 -
CAWSVEGYEQYF TGTGCCTGGAGTGTAGAAGGGTACGAGCAGTACTTC TRBV30 - TRBJ2-7 many
CASSQAGGGPPLHF TGTGCCAGCAGCCAGGCAGGGGGTGGTCCACCCCTCCACTTT TRBV14 TRBD1 TRBJ1-6 -
CASSWPPSGRVEDTQYF TGTGCCAGCAGCTGGCCCCCTAGCGGGAGGGTCGAAGATACGCAGTATTTT TRBV7-8 TRBD2 TRBJ2-3 few
CASSGGSGRLYEQYF TGTGCCAGCAGCGGAGGGAGCGGGAGGCTTTACGAGCAGTACTTC TRBV7-2 TRBD2 TRBJ2-7 -
CSAIRSGGIYEQYF TGCAGTGCTATCCGGTCAGGGGGTATCTACGAGCAGTACTTC TRBV20-1 TRBD1 TRBJ2-7 -
CASSQGALGGELFF TGCGCCAGCAGCCAAGGGGCGCTCGGCGGGGAGCTGTTTTTT TRBV5-1 - TRBJ2-2 few
CASSQDLRLAGVNEQFF TGCGCCAGCAGCCAAGATCTCAGACTAGCGGGAGTCAATGAGCAGTTCTTC TRBV4-3 TRBD2 TRBJ2-1 -
CSAWTEETQYF TGCAGCGCTTGGACCGAAGAGACCCAGTACTTC TRBV29-1 - TRBJ2-5 many
CASSFSGGTRETQYF TGTGCCAGCAGCTTTAGCGGGGGCACGCGGGAGACCCAGTACTTC TRBV5-5 TRBD2 TRBJ2-5 few
CASSLGPPRETQYF TGTGCCAGCAGCTTAGGGCCACCCCGGGAGACCCAGTACTTC TRBV7-2 - TRBJ2-5 many
CASSSVGRNEKLFF TGTGCCAGCAGTTCCGTGGGCAGGAATGAAAAACTGTTTTTT TRBV12-3/TRBV12-4 - TRBJ1-4 few